Listed below are T cell receptor beta chains from one sample, sequenced in a study of blood T cell repertoires in COVID-19. The protocol was immunoSEQ multiplex PCR, while the TCRdb copy is restricted to in-frame clones and leaves out a portion. The sample records 150,000 to 200,000 clones, roughly 82% being singletons. Material for sequencing was peripheral blood. The receptors come from an older woman with COVID-19, enrolled during active disease. Each CDR3 is given with its conserved first and last residue. The D gene is left open where the match is weak. Rows may omit the clone size; those that give it use once, few, many or a size class.

d_call	j_call	v_call	clone_size	cdr3_aa
TRBD1	TRBJ2-2	TRBV6-1	-	CASSEVGQGTGELFF
-	TRBJ1-1	TRBV27	-	CASSFTGSARSEAFF
TRBD2	TRBJ2-1	TRBV10-3	once	CAISQGGGPYNEQFF
TRBD1	TRBJ1-3	TRBV3-1/TRBV3-2	-	CASSQRTGAGNTIYF
-	TRBJ2-1	TRBV5-4	once	CASSLAGGNEQFF
TRBD2	TRBJ2-1	TRBV6-5	-	CASRAGTSGSNEQFF
-	TRBJ2-1	TRBV7-9	-	CASSTTAYNEQFF
TRBD2	TRBJ2-3	TRBV4-2	-	CASKGERGGTDTQYF
TRBD1	TRBJ1-5	TRBV5-1	-	CASSLAGQNNQPQHF
-	TRBJ2-1	TRBV1	-	CTSSQPGQCSYNEQFF
TRBD2	TRBJ2-5	TRBV7-6	few	CASSLVGGGAWETQYF
TRBD1	TRBJ1-4	TRBV27	-	CASSLSNRGGEKLFF
-	TRBJ2-1	TRBV6-5	-	CASSYTSGYNEQFF
TRBD1	TRBJ2-7	TRBV9	-	CASSVGGHRGGYEQYF
TRBD2	TRBJ2-1	TRBV29-1	-	CSVESELAVTSYNEQFF
TRBD2	TRBJ2-3	TRBV13	-	CASSLGIGGSGTDTQYF
TRBD2	TRBJ2-1	TRBV5-1	-	CASSWTSGSNEQFF
-	TRBJ1-6	TRBV5-4	-	CASSSVDNSPLHF
-	TRBJ1-1	TRBV4-2	-	CASSRVQGRRNTEAFF
TRBD1	TRBJ2-7	TRBV11-2	once	CASSVLGTGPSEQYF
-	TRBJ2-7	TRBV28	-	CASRPGGGSYEQYF
TRBD1	TRBJ2-3	TRBV6-4	-	CASRRTGQGADTQYF
-	TRBJ1-4	TRBV5-6	-	CASSRTGLWEKLFF
TRBD2	TRBJ2-2	TRBV28	-	CASIENSGRAGELFF
TRBD1	TRBJ1-5	TRBV18	-	CASSPQGQPSNQPQHF
-	TRBJ2-1	TRBV10-3	once	CAISGIAYNEQFF
-	TRBJ1-6	TRBV7-9	-	CASSPGTGGNSPLHF
TRBD2	TRBJ2-1	TRBV24-1	few	CATSDLSGSEFF
-	TRBJ2-1	TRBV19	-	CASSANRYNEQFF
-	TRBJ2-3	TRBV30	-	CAWKPADTQYF
TRBD1	TRBJ1-1	TRBV18	-	CASSPFEQGTNTEAFF
TRBD1	TRBJ2-5	TRBV13	once	CASSLGHARGQETQYF
TRBD2	TRBJ2-2	TRBV3-1/TRBV3-2	-	CASSPGLAGLGELFF
TRBD2	TRBJ2-3	TRBV28	once	CASSLGTSGRLDTQYF